A selection of T cell receptor beta chains follows, all from one sample in a study of shared clonotypes between healthy human individuals. Repertoires were generated with immunoSEQ multiplex PCR, while TCRdb's copy carries only in-frame clones and drops some. The table has roughly 650,000 clones, about 96% seen once. The specimen was naive CD4+ T cells sorted from blood. The receptors were sampled from a young woman in good health. Both conserved end residues are part of each CDR3. Fields, in order: V gene, D gene, J gene, clone size, CDR3 DNA, CDR3 protein. A D gene is named only where the DNA matches it firmly. Where a row states a size, it is once, few, many or the class of an expanded clone; other rows omit it.

TRBV2	TRBD1	TRBJ1-5	-	TGTGCCAGCAGCGGGACAGGGGAGAATCAGCCCCAGCATTTT	CASSGTGENQPQHF
TRBV27	-	TRBJ1-2	-	TGTGCCAGCAGTTCGAAGACACACTACTATGGCTACACCTTC	CASSSKTHYYGYTF
TRBV10-2	-	TRBJ2-2	-	TGCGCCAGCAAGCAGGGTGCCGGGGAGCTGTTTTTT	CASKQGAGELFF
TRBV29-1	TRBD1	TRBJ2-3	once	TGCAGCGGGACAGGGGGAGGAACAGATACGCAGTATTTT	CSGTGGGTDTQYF
TRBV18	TRBD1	TRBJ1-1	-	TGTGCCAGCTCACCACGACAGGGGAAAAACACTGAAGCTTTCTTT	CASSPRQGKNTEAFF
TRBV6-6	-	TRBJ2-3	-	TGTGCCAGCAGTTATGATGTCGGACTTCTCACAGATACGCAGTATTTT	CASSYDVGLLTDTQYF
TRBV10-3	TRBD2	TRBJ2-7	-	TGTGCCATCGCGGGAGGCACCTACGAGCAGTACTTC	CAIAGGTYEQYF
TRBV5-1	TRBD1	TRBJ2-3	-	TGCGCCAGCAGCTTGGCCATACACCGACAGACAGGGACCCTTGATACGCAGTATTTT	CASSLAIHRQTGTLDTQYF
TRBV19	-	TRBJ1-3	-	TGTGCCAGTAACGACCCGGGACGCATCTCTGGAAACACCATATATTTT	CASNDPGRISGNTIYF
TRBV28	TRBD1	TRBJ2-5	-	TGTGCCAGCAGTTTACCCACAGGGGCAGAGACCCAGTACTTC	CASSLPTGAETQYF
TRBV5-4	TRBD1	TRBJ2-2	-	TGTGCCAGCCATACCGGGACAGGGGTCACCGGGGAGCTGTTTTTT	CASHTGTGVTGELFF
TRBV6-1	TRBD2	TRBJ2-3	-	TGTGCCAGCAGTGAAGCGAGGACTAGCGGGCGTGCGAAAGATACGCAGTATTTT	CASSEARTSGRAKDTQYF
TRBV2	TRBD1	TRBJ2-1	-	TGTGCCAGCAGTGTACAGGGGCAAAATGAGCAGTTCTTC	CASSVQGQNEQFF
TRBV6-5	TRBD1	TRBJ2-1	-	TGTGCCAGCATGCAGGGGGCGGACATGAGCAATGAGCAGTTCTTC	CASMQGADMSNEQFF
TRBV19	TRBD2	TRBJ2-3	-	TGTGCCAGTACCCAATTGGGGACTAGCGGGAGTGATACGCAGTATTTT	CASTQLGTSGSDTQYF
TRBV5-1	-	TRBJ2-7	-	TGCGCCAGCAGCTTGGCCGGGCATACGAACTACGAGCAGTACTTC	CASSLAGHTNYEQYF
TRBV30	-	TRBJ1-2	-	TGTGCCTGGACTACCCAGGGAATTCGAGGCTACACCTTC	CAWTTQGIRGYTF
TRBV2	-	TRBJ2-5	-	TGTGCCAGCAGTGAAGTCGGCACTAGTCAGACCCAGTACTTC	CASSEVGTSQTQYF
TRBV11-1	-	TRBJ1-1	-	TGTGCCAGCAGCTTAGATTTGTCTAACACTGAAGCTTTCTTT	CASSLDLSNTEAFF
TRBV27	-	TRBJ2-3	-	TGTGCCAGCAGCCTGGGGGGGCCCACAGATACGCAGTATTTT	CASSLGGPTDTQYF
TRBV11-2	-	TRBJ2-5	-	TGTGCCAGCAGCCTCAACCGGGACGGAATACAAGAGACCCAGTACTTC	CASSLNRDGIQETQYF
TRBV18	TRBD1	TRBJ1-1	-	TGTGCCAGCTCACCGGACAGGATGAACACTGAAGCTTTCTTT	CASSPDRMNTEAFF
TRBV5-1	-	TRBJ2-5	-	TGCGCCAGCAGCGCAGAAGAGACCCAGTACTTC	CASSAEETQYF
TRBV6-4	TRBD2	TRBJ2-3	-	TGTGCCAGCAGTGCAGGGACTAGCGGGAGGTCCACAGATACGCAGTATTTT	CASSAGTSGRSTDTQYF
TRBV7-3	-	TRBJ1-1	-	TGTGCCAGCAGCCGTGACATGGACACTGAAGCTTTCTTT	CASSRDMDTEAFF
TRBV5-1	-	TRBJ2-7	-	TGCGCCAGCAGCTTCCAGGGCAGTCACGAGCAGTACTTC	CASSFQGSHEQYF
TRBV28	TRBD2	TRBJ2-7	-	TGTGCCAGCAGCTATGGGACTAGCGGGGGCTCCTACGAGCAGTACTTC	CASSYGTSGGSYEQYF
TRBV5-1	TRBD2	TRBJ2-1	-	TGCGCCAGCAGCACCAGCTCACTAGCGGGAGGGTACAATGAGCAGTTCTTC	CASSTSSLAGGYNEQFF
TRBV5-8	-	TRBJ2-7	-	TGTGCCAGCAGTCAGACCTACGAGCAGTACTTC	CASSQTYEQYF
TRBV27	-	TRBJ1-2	-	TGTGCCAGCCGCCTTCCGGGCAGTAACTATGGCTACACCTTC	CASRLPGSNYGYTF
TRBV7-8	-	TRBJ1-1	-	TGTGCCAGCAGCTTAGTATCTCCGAACACTGAAGCTTTCTTT	CASSLVSPNTEAFF
TRBV5-4	TRBD2	TRBJ2-5	-	TGTGCCAGCAGCCCCGGGGGCGGGAGGGAAGAGACCCAGTACTTC	CASSPGGGREETQYF
TRBV5-1	TRBD1	TRBJ2-1	-	TGCGCCAGCAGCTACCTACGGACAGGGCGGCTGATCAATGAGCAGTTCTTC	CASSYLRTGRLINEQFF
TRBV29-1	TRBD2	TRBJ2-7	-	TGCAGCGTGACCTACGGTAAACTAGCGGCTTACGAGCAGTACTTC	CSVTYGKLAAYEQYF
TRBV28	-	TRBJ2-4	-	TGTGCCAGCAGTTTATTAGGGGTGCCCAAAAACATTCAGTACTTC	CASSLLGVPKNIQYF
TRBV28	TRBD1	TRBJ1-1	-	TGTGCCAGCAGTTTGATTGGACAGGGGAGGACTGAAGCTTTCTTT	CASSLIGQGRTEAFF
TRBV2	-	TRBJ2-7	-	TGTGCCAGCAGTGGAGGGGGCGGGAGAACGGGCTACGAGCAGTACTTC	CASSGGGGRTGYEQYF
TRBV14	TRBD1	TRBJ1-1	-	TGTGCCAGCAGCCGACAGGGGGGGAACACTGAAGCTTTCTTT	CASSRQGGNTEAFF
TRBV11-2	-	TRBJ2-1	-	TGTGCCAGCAGCTTAGATTTTCTTAGCGGAGTCAATGAGCAGTTCTTC	CASSLDFLSGVNEQFF
TRBV5-1	TRBD2	TRBJ2-7	once	TGCGCCAGCAGCTTGATTGCGGGGGAGAGCTACGAGCAGTACTTC	CASSLIAGESYEQYF
TRBV7-3	TRBD1	TRBJ2-1	-	TGTGCCAGCAGCCGGGACAGCAACAATGAGCAGTTCTTC	CASSRDSNNEQFF
TRBV29-1	TRBD1	TRBJ1-2	-	TGCAGCGTTGAGAGCCATACAGGGGAAGGAGGCTACACCTTC	CSVESHTGEGGYTF
TRBV28	-	TRBJ1-3	-	TGTGCCAGCAGTGCTTATGGGTCAGAAATAATCTCTGGAAACACCATATATTTT	CASSAYGSEIISGNTIYF
TRBV29-1	-	TRBJ2-1	-	TGCAGCGTTGAAGATGGGATTTTAGATGAGCAGTTCTTC	CSVEDGILDEQFF
TRBV11-1	-	TRBJ1-1	-	TGTGCCAGCAGCTTAAGGCAGGCGACTGAAGCTTTCTTT	CASSLRQATEAFF
TRBV4-1	-	TRBJ2-7	once	TGCGCCAGCAGCCGAACATCAACAACCGAGCAGTACTTC	CASSRTSTTEQYF
TRBV7-2	TRBD2	TRBJ2-3	-	TGTGCCAGCAGCTTCATGACTAGCGGTACAGATACGCAGTATTTT	CASSFMTSGTDTQYF
TRBV6-1	-	TRBJ1-5	-	TGTGCCAGCAGTGAGCTCTTAGACCAGCCCCAGCATTTT	CASSELLDQPQHF
TRBV9	-	TRBJ2-1	-	TGTGCCAGCAGCGTAAACCCGGGGACTCGATACAATGAGCAGTTCTTC	CASSVNPGTRYNEQFF
TRBV27	-	TRBJ1-3	once	TGTGCCAGCCAGGATGTGGGCTCTGGAAACACCATATATTTT	CASQDVGSGNTIYF
TRBV5-1	-	TRBJ2-5	-	TGCGCCAGCAGCCCAGGAGGAGGCCAAGAGACCCAGTACTTC	CASSPGGGQETQYF